The entry below describes one TCR beta chain. Its target is unknown. The table came from immunoSEQ multiplex PCR; TCRdb's copy has only in-frame clones and leaves some out. The sample has under 150,000 clones, 92% seen once. This record belongs to a study of T cell responses to AZD1222 COVID-19 vaccine. The overall study: Pooling was applied to second doses at about 4 or about 12 weeks. Study-level results: The reported proportion of spike-specific TCRs targeting unmutated variant regions was nearly half. Among those given AZD1222, only five or six were seropositive at baseline. The donor group comprised mostly white British people and more females; the analysis possibly underestimated clonal diversity.

CDR1 and CDR2 from the germline V gene are SGHTA and FQGNSA. V was pared by 5 bases and J by 4 bases, with 11 bases of the junction left unmatched. The CDR3 has 16 residues. The chain is built from TRBV7-2 and TRBJ2-5, with 9 positions matching TRBD1. The clonotype originates from an adult in good health. The sequenced sample was peripheral blood, obtained on day 0 of AZD1222 vaccination. The CDR3 protein is CASSGGTGRTRETQYF. The CDR3 DNA sequence: TGTGCCAGCAGCGGGGGGACAGGGAGGACGCGAGAGACCCAGTACTTC.